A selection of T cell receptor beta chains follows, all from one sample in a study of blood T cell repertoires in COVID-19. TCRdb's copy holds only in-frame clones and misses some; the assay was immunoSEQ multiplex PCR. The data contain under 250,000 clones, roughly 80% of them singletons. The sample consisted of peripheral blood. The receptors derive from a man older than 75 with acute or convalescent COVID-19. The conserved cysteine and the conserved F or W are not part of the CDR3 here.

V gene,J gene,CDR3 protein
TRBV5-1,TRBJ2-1,ASTSLGFNEQF
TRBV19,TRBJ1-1,ASSTKQGAGEAF
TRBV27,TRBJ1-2,ASSHDRGGYGYT
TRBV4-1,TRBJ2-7,ASSQGGTEKD
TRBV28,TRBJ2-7,ASGRDRGGLAGPYEQY
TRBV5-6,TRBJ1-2,ASSTRVVGGNGYT
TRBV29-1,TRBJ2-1,SVEVNRGLHRWSSLEQF
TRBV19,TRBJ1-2,ASSMGTEDYGYT
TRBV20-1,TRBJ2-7,SARGTGATYEQY
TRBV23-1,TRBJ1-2,ASSHPPGDRGPWDYGYT
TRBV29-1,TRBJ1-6,SVAVSYNSPLH
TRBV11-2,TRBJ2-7,ASSQWTSGPYEQY
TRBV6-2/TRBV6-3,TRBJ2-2,ASIPSGAAGELF
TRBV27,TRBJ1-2,ASSLTGRGANYGYT
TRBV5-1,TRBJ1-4,ASSSSTGGKEKLF
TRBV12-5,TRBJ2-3,ASGLVRRGGLHIMTDTQY
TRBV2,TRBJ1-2,ASVTGTGVYGYT
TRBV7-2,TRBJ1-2,ASSLGRQDGYT
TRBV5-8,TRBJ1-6,ASSSGLGSDFGPPLH
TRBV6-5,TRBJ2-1,ASCGGAPGEQF
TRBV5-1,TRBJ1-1,ASSFIPGQNMNTEAF
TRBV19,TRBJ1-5,ASSARTGGYNQPQH
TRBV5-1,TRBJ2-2,ASSPRTSDTGELF
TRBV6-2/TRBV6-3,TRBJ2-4,ASSYGGTAKNIQY
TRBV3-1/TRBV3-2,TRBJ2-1,ASSPGLAEKEF
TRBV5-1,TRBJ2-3,ASSPTSGSSDTQY
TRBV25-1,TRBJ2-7,ASSPGTGVF
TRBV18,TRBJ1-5,ASSPPSGQEVYSNQPQH
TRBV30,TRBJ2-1,AWRGHTGTLYNEQF
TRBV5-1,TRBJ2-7,ASSPAPGAFSYEQY
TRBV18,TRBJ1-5,ASSDRGQPQH
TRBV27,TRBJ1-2,ASSKEGANYGYT
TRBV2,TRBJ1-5,ASSEMAGGNQPQH
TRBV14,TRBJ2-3,ASSQASDTQY
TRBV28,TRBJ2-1,ASSRTSGNEQF
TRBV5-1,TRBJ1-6,ASSLVQGAGSPLH
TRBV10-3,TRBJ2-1,AISMTSGGDNEQF
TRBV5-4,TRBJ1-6,ASSYSTDRLWDNSPLH
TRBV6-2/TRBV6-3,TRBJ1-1,ASSYRNTEAF
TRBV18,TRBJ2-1,ASSQASGGGSYNEQF
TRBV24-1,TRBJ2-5,ATSDFRETQY
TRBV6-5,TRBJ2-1,ASSYSARVNEQF
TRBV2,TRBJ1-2,ASSYKTDNYGYT
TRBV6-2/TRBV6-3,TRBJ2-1,ASSLTSNEQF
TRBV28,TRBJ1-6,ASSLSGVSGGTGPLH
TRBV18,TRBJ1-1,ASSPPGENTEAF
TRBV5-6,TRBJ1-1,ASSPTYRDTVEAF
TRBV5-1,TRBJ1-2,ASSLWTHSDYT
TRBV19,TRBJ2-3,ASSKGRGGTDTQY
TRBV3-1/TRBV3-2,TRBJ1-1,ASSQATTEAF
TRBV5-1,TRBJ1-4,ASSPGDSSNEKLF
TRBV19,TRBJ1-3,ASSEMRIGNTIY